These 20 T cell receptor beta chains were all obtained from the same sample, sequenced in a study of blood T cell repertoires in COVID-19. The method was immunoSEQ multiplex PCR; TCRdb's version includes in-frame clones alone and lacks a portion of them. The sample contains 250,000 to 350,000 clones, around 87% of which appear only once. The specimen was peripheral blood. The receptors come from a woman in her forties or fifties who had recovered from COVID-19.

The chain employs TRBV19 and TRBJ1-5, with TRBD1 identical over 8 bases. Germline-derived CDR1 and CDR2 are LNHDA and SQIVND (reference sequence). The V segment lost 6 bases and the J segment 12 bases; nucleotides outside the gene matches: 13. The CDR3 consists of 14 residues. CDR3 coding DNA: TGTGCCAGTAGGGGGACAGGAATCTATCAGGGCCAGCATTTT. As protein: CASRGTGIYQGQHF.

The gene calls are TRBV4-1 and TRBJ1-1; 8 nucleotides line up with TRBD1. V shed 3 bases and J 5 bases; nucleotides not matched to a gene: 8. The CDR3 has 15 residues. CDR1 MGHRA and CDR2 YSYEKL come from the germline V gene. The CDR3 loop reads CASSQRDRPGTEAFF. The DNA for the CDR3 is TGCGCCAGCAGCCAGAGGGACAGGCCGGGGACTGAAGCTTTCTTT.

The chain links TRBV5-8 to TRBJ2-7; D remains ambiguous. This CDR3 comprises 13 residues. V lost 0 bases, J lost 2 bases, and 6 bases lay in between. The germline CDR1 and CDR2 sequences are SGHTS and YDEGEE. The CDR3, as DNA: TGTGCCAGCAGCTTGGACAGCCCCTACGAGCAGTACTTC. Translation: CASSLDSPYEQYF.

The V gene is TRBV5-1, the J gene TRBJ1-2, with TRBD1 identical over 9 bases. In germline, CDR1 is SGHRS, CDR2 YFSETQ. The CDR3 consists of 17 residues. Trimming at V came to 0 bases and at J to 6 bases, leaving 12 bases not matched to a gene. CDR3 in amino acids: CASSLGTAGTGIHGYTF. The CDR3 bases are TGCGCCAGCAGCTTGGGCACGGCCGGGACAGGGATTCATGGCTACACCTTC. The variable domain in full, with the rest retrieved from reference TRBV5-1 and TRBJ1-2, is KAGVTQTPRYLIKTRGQQVTLSCSPISGHRSVSWYQQTPGQGLQFLFEYFSETQRNKGNFPGRFSGRQFSNSRSEMNVSTLELGDSALYLCASSLGTAGTGIHGYTFGSGTRLTVV.

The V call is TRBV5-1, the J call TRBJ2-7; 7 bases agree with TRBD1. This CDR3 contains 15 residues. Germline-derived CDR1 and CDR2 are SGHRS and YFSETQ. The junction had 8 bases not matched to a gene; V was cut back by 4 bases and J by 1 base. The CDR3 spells CASSTDRAGSYEQYF. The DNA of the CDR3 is TGCGCCAGCAGCACCGACAGGGCCGGTTCCTACGAGCAGTACTTC.

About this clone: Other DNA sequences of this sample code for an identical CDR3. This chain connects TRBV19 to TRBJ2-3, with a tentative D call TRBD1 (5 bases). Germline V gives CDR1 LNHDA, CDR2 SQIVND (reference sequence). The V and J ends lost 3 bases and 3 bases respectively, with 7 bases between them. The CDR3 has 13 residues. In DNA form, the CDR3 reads TGTGCCAGTAGTATGTCAGGGACAGATACGCAGTATTTT. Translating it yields CASSMSGTDTQYF.

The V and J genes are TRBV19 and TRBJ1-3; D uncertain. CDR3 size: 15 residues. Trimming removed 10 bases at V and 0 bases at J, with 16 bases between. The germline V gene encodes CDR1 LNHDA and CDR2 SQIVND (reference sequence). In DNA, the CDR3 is TGTGCCACGAAGGAAGGAGGGATCTCTGGAAACACCATATATTTT. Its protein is CATKEGGISGNTIYF.

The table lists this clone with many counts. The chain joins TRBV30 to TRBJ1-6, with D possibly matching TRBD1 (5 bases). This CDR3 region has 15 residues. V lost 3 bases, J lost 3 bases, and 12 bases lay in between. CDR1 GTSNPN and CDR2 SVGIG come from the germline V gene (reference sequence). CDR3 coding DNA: TGTGCCTGGAGCAACAGGCAGGTCTATAATTCACCCCTCCACTTT. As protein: CAWSNRQVYNSPLHF.

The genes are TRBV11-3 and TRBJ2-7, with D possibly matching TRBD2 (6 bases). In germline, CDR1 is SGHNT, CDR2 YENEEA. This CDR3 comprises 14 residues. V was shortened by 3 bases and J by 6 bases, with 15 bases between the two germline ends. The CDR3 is CASSLGGINREQYF. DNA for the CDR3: TGTGCCAGCAGCTTGGGGGGAATAAATCGCGAGCAGTACTTC.

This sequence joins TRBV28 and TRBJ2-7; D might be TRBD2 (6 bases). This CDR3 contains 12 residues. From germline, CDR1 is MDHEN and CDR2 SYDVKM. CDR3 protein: CVGEAARLEQYF. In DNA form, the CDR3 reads TGTGTGGGGGAGGCGGCTCGTCTCGAGCAGTACTTC.

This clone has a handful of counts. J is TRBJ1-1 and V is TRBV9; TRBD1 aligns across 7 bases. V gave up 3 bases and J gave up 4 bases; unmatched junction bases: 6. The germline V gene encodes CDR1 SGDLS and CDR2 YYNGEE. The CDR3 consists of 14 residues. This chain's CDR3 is CASSALGQFTEAFF. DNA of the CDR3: TGTGCCAGCAGCGCATTGGGACAGTTCACTGAAGCTTTCTTT.

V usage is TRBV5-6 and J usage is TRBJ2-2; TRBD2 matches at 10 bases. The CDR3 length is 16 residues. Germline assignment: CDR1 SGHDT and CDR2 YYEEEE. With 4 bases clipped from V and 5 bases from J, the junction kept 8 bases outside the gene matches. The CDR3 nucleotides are TGTGCCAGCAGCCCCCTAGCGGGAGTGGGAACCGGGGAGCTGTTTTTT. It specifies CASSPLAGVGTGELFF.

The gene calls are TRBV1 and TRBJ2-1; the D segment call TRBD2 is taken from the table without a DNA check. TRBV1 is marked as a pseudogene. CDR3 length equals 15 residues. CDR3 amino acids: CTSSHLAGSGNEQFF. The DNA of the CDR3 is TGCACCAGCAGCCACCTAGCGGGAAGTGGGAATGAGCAGTTCTTC.

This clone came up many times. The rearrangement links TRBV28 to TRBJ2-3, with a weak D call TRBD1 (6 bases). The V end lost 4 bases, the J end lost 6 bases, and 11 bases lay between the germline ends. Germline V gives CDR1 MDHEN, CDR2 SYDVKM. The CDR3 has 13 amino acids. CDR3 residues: CASSSYREDTQYF. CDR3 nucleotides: TGTGCCAGCAGTTCGTACAGGGAGGATACGCAGTATTTT.

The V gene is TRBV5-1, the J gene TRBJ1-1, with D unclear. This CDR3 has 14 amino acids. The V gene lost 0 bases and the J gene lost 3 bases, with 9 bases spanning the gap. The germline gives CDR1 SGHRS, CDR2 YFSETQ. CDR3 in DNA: TGCGCCAGCAGCTTGGGTTGGCAGGACACTGAAGCTTTCTTT. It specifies CASSLGWQDTEAFF.

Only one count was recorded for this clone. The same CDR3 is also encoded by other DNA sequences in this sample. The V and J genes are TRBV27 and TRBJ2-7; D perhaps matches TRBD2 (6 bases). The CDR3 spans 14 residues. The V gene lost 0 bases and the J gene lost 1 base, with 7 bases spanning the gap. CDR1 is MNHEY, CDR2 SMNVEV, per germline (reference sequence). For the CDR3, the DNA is TGTGCCAGCAGTTTATCGGGGGGTTCCTACGAGCAGTACTTC. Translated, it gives CASSLSGGSYEQYF.

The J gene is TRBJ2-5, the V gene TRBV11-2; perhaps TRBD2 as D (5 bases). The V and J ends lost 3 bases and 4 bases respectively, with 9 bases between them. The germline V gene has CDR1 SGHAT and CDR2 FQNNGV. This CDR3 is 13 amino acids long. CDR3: CASSFGERETQYF. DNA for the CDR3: TGTGCCAGCAGCTTCGGGGAGCGAGAGACCCAGTACTTC.

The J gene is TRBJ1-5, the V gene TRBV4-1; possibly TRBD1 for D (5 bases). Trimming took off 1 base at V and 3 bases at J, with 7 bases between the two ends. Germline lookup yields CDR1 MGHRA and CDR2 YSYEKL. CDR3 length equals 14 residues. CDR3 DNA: TGCGCCAGCAGCCAAGCCAGGGCCAATCAGCCCCAGCATTTT. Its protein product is CASSQARANQPQHF.

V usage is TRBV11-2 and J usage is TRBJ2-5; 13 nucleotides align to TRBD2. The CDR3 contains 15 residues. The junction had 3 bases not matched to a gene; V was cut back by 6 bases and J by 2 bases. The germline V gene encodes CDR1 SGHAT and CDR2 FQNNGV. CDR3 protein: CASRRLAGGQETQYF. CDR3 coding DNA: TGTGCCAGCAGACGACTAGCGGGGGGTCAAGAGACCCAGTACTTC.

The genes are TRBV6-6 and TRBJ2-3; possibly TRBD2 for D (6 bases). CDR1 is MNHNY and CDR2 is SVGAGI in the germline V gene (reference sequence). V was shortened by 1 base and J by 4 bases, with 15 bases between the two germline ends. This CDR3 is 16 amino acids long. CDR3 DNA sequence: TGTGCCAGCAGTTACTGGGGAGGTGGGAGGTCAGATACGCAGTATTTT. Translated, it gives CASSYWGGGRSDTQYF.